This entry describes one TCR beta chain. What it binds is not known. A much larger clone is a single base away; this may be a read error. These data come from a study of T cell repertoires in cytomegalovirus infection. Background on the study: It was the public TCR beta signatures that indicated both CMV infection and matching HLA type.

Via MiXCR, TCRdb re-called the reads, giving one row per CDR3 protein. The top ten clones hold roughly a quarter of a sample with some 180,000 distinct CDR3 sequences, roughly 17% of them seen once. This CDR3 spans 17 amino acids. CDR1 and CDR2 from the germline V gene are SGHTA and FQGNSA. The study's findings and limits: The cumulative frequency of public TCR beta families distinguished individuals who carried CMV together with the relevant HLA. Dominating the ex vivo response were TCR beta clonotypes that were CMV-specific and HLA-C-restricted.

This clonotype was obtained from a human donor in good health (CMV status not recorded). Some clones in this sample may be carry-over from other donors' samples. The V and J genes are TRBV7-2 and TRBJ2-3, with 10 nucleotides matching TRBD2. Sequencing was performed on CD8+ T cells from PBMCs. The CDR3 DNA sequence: TGTGACAGCAGCGGATATCTAGCGGGGGCCGTCGCAGATACGCAGTATTTT. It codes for CDSSGYLAGAVADTQYF.